Below, one TCR beta chain is given with its context. This clone's antigen is unknown. No clone much larger than this one lies a single base away; base qualities are absent. The sample belongs to a study of OX40 agonist ivuxolimab in advanced cancers. Context from the whole study: Ivuxolimab was a fully human IgG2 agonistic monoclonal antibody targeting the costimulatory receptor OX40 (CD134). The point of sequencing TCRbeta in the periphery was to test whether ivuxolimab changed TCR sequence diversity and drove clonal T-cell expansion. A male proportion of around 83% and a mean age of approximately 60 years, ranging from 23 to 79, were recorded for the dose-escalation cohort. Patients were allowed to have had prior anti-PD-1, anti-PD-L1 or anti-CTLA-4 therapy, and 30% to 40% of the dose-escalation patients had been treated with checkpoint inhibitors. The paper covers the monotherapy dose-escalation part of the phase I ivuxolimab trial, which included N of about 51 patients. Intravenous ivuxolimab was administered to patients every 2 weeks at six dose levels: 0.01, 0.1, 0.3, 1.5, 3 and 10 mg/kg. Of the 50 to 55 patients in dose escalation, 19 had hepatocellular carcinoma, roughly 15 had melanoma, 9 had renal cell carcinoma and 9 had head and neck cancer. Partial responses occurred in three dose-escalation patients, of whom one had hepatocellular carcinoma and two had cutaneous melanoma.

To sequence the TCRbeta CDR3 region, genomic DNA was isolated from the sorted cells. TCRbeta CDR3 regions were sequenced using the immunoSEQ Assay. TCRdb holds this immuneACCESS table with in-frame rearrangements only. Some clones are missing; in checked studies, unresolved V genes explain under half, and the rest has no known cause. For this sample the table gives 70,000 to 95,000 clones, of which 85% to 90% were detected only once. Together, the top ten hold 0.75% to 0.95% of the sample. Patients with a history of autoimmune disease or receiving systemic immunosuppression were excluded from the trial. Peripheral blood for TCR sequencing was drawn from every dose cohort at baseline, at cycle 4 day 1 and at cycle 7 day 1. The samples were drawn from a first-in-human, open-label, multicenter phase I dose-escalation trial of ivuxolimab. Adults with locally advanced or metastatic melanoma, renal cell carcinoma, hepatocellular carcinoma or head and neck squamous cell carcinoma were enrolled in the trial. CD4+ and CD8+ T cells were sorted separately from peripheral blood before TCR sequencing.

Points the paper makes about the study in general: Antigen specificity was not determined for the clonally expanded peripheral T cells. After ivuxolimab, CD8+ T cells had more expanded clones than CD4+ T cells on average. In the 0.1-3.0 mg/kg groups, partial responders had among the lowest normalized peripheral clonal expansion, particularly in CD8+ T cells. Clonal expansion of both CD4+ and CD8+ blood T cells was observed from baseline to week 6 at doses 0.1 to 3.0 mg/kg. Low levels of normalized T-cell clonal expansion were also seen in some patients who did not respond.

The clonotype comes from an adult with an advanced solid tumor such as melanoma, head and neck, liver or kidney cancer. The sample here was CD4+ or CD8+ T cells sorted from blood, taken in a trial of the OX40 agonist ivuxolimab.

The CDR3 corresponds to CASSVGGGTDTQYF. The sequenced DNA: TGCGCCAGCAGCGTAGGGGGGGGCACAGATACGCAGTATTTT. The rearrangement combines TRBV5-1 with TRBJ2-3; TRBD2 could be the D gene, as 7 bases match. Relative to germline, V is 4 bases shorter and J is 1 base shorter, with 10 bases between their ends. The CDR3 goes from the cysteine to the phenylalanine over 14 residues. Only the CDR3 DNA is retained, 42 bases long and in frame from the first base. CDR1 and CDR2 were assigned from the germline V gene as SGHRS and YFSETQ. The variable domain in full, with residues beyond the CDR3 obtained from the reference TRBV5-1 and TRBJ2-3 genes, is KAGVTQTPRYLIKTRGQQVTLSCSPISGHRSVSWYQQTPGQGLQFLFEYFSETQRNKGNFPGRFSGRQFSNSRSEMNVSTLELGDSALYLCASSVGGGTDTQYFGPGTRLTVL.